Presented here are 14 T cell receptor beta chains from one specimen sequenced in a study of T cell changes during pregnancy in multiple sclerosis. Sequenced by immunoSEQ multiplex PCR; TCRdb stores in-frame clones only, minus some. The sample has 30,000 to 40,000 clones; roughly 89% are singletons. The sequencing used CD4+ T cells from peripheral blood mononuclear cells, collected in the second trimester of pregnancy. All receptors come from a female donor with multiple sclerosis, enrolled in a pregnancy study.

The CDR3 spells CASSQNWKTNSGNTIYF. CDR3 DNA sequence: TGTGCCAGCTCACAAAACTGGAAGACAAACTCTGGAAACACCATATATTTT. The genes are TRBV18 and TRBJ1-3; D unresolved. Trimming removed 4 bases at V and 0 bases at J, with 16 bases between. The CDR3 has 17 residues. Per the germline V gene, CDR1 is KGHSH and CDR2 is LQKENI. Drawing the rest from reference TRBV18 and TRBJ1-3, the complete variable domain is NAGVMQNPRHLVRRRGQEARLRCSPMKGHSHVYWYRQLPEEGLKFMVYLQKENIIDESGMPKERFSAEFPKEGPSILRIQQVVRGDSAAYFCASSQNWKTNSGNTIYFGEGSWLTVV.

The CDR3 is CASSGMQVNEQFF. Written as DNA, the CDR3 is TGTGCCAGCTCCGGGATGCAGGTCAATGAGCAGTTCTTC. V and J are TRBV28 and TRBJ2-1, with D maybe TRBD2 (5 bases). This CDR3 is built from 13 residues. Germline-derived CDR1 and CDR2 are MDHEN and SYDVKM. V was trimmed by 8 bases and J by 6 bases, leaving 14 bases between them.

This clone appeared a single time. The chain links TRBV27 to TRBJ1-2; the match to TRBD1 covers 7 bases. Germline CDR1 MNHEY, CDR2 SMNVEV (reference sequence). V shed 8 bases, J shed 5 bases, and the junction held 11 bases outside the gene matches. This CDR3 comprises 14 residues. CDR3 region: CASRDRDSVYGYTF. In DNA form, the CDR3 reads TGTGCCAGCCGAGACCGGGACAGTGTTTATGGCTACACCTTC.

Note on this clone: The identical CDR3 is also encoded by other nucleotide sequences in the sample. The CDR3 here is CSARTGQETQYF. The CDR3 DNA is TGCAGCGCTCGGACAGGGCAAGAGACCCAGTACTTC. This chain uses TRBV29-1 with TRBJ2-5; TRBD1 matches at 8 bases. Trimming removed 7 bases from V and 2 bases from J; junction bases left unmatched: 3. Germline V gene lookup returns CDR1 SQVTM and CDR2 ANQGSEA. The CDR3 runs to 12 residues.

The chain has TRBV7-8 and TRBJ2-7; 10 nucleotides align to TRBD2. CDR1 is SGHVS and CDR2 is FQNEAQ in the germline V gene. V gave up 4 bases and J gave up 6 bases; unmatched junction bases: 15. The CDR3 extends over 17 amino acids. The CDR3 is CASSWGLAGGSRGEQYF. Here the CDR3 DNA reads TGTGCCAGCAGCTGGGGTTTAGCGGGAGGCTCACGGGGCGAGCAGTACTTC.

This rearrangement joins TRBV19 to TRBJ2-5, with TRBD1 as a possible D gene (5 bases). The CDR3 length is 16 residues. The ends were cut back, 3 bases at V and 5 bases at J, with 19 bases in the middle. Germline V CDR1 and CDR2: LNHDA, SQIVND (reference sequence). The CDR3 sequence: CASSIGGRQGEETQYF. CDR3 sequence (DNA): TGTGCCAGTAGTATTGGTGGTCGGCAGGGTGAGGAGACCCAGTACTTC.

The J gene is TRBJ2-7, the V gene TRBV5-5, with 9 bases aligning to TRBD2. V dropped 3 bases and J dropped 7; count of bases not matched to a gene: 17. CDR3 length: 17 amino acids. CDR1 is SGHKS and CDR2 is YYEKEE in the germline V gene (reference sequence). CDR3 DNA sequence: TGTGCCAGCAGCTCAACGTTGGCTAAGCGGGGGGCGGGTGAGCAGTACTTC. Translated, it gives CASSSTLAKRGAGEQYF.

This clone was counted between two and nine times. V usage is TRBV6-5 and J usage is TRBJ2-5; D might be TRBD2 (6 bases). Germline V gene sequence: CDR1 MNHEY, CDR2 SVGAGI. This CDR3 is 13 amino acids long. V was clipped by 4 bases and J by 6 bases, with 12 bases between them. For the CDR3, the DNA is TGTGCCAGCAGTTCGTCGGGAGTAAAGACCCAGTACTTC. Its protein is CASSSSGVKTQYF.

The rearrangement joins TRBV18 to TRBJ2-1; TRBD2 might be the D (6 bases). Germline V gene data show CDR1 as KGHSH and CDR2 as LQKENI. CDR3 length equals 15 residues. V lost 0 bases, J lost 2 bases, and 8 bases lay in between. In DNA form, the CDR3 reads TGTGCCAGCTCACCACCGACTAGGCCCTACAATGAGCAGTTCTTC. This gives the protein CASSPPTRPYNEQFF.

V usage is TRBV14 and J usage is TRBJ1-2; no reliable D call. Germline CDR1 is SGHDN and CDR2 is FVKESK. The CDR3 runs 14 residues. Trimming left V 2 bases short and J 7 bases short, with 14 bases between. As DNA, the CDR3 is TGTGCCAGCAGCCAAACCAACCTGAGAGCTGGCTACACCTTC. Its protein is CASSQTNLRAGYTF.

The rearrangement links TRBV19 to TRBJ1-5; D not resolved. Germline assignment: CDR1 LNHDA and CDR2 SQIVND (reference sequence). V shed 3 bases and J shed 3 bases, with 12 bases lying between them. This CDR3 comprises 15 residues. The CDR3 reads CASSMEGLDNQPQHF. In nucleotides, the CDR3 is TGTGCCAGTAGTATGGAGGGCTTGGACAATCAGCCCCAGCATTTT.

The chain has TRBV4-2 and TRBJ2-5; tentatively, D is TRBD1 (6 bases). CDR1 is LGHNA and CDR2 is YNFKEQ in the germline V gene. The CDR3 sequence is 16 residues long. With 2 bases removed from V and 1 base from J, the gap between germline ends came to 14 bases. CDR3 nucleotide sequence: TGTGCCAGCAGCCAAAACACAGGGTTCGGCCAAGAGACCCAGTACTTC. This translates into CASSQNTGFGQETQYF.

This clone occurred a few times. The chain couples TRBV11-3 to TRBJ2-5; 15 bases match TRBD2. In germline, CDR1 is SGHNT, CDR2 YENEEA. CDR3 size: 16 residues. V lost 1 base, J lost 8 bases, and 5 bases stayed unmatched. The CDR3 loop reads CASSLGGTSGRPTQYF. CDR3 DNA: TGTGCCAGCAGCTTAGGGGGGACTAGCGGGAGGCCCACCCAGTACTTC.

The chain's CDR3 is CASSPDRGRETQYF. CDR3 DNA sequence: TGTGCCAGCTCACCCGACAGGGGTAGGGAGACCCAGTACTTC. The chain has TRBV18 and TRBJ2-5; 8 bases line up with TRBD1. The V gene's germline CDR1 is KGHSH and CDR2 LQKENI. CDR3 length equals 14 residues. V lost 3 bases, J lost 5 bases, and 5 bases stayed unmatched.